These T cell receptor beta chains were read from a single sample in a study of CD8+CD57+ T cells in acquired aplastic anemia. TCRdb re-called the reads through MiXCR, storing one row per CDR3 protein. The repertoire consists of 200,000 or so distinct CDR3 sequences, with 64% occurring once and the leading ten covering about half. Material for sequencing was sorted CD4+, CD8+, or CD8+CD57+ T cells (not recorded which) from PBMCs. These receptors all stem from a human donor with severe aplastic anemia or a healthy control (not recorded which). The CDR3 runs from the conserved cysteine through the conserved F or W. Each record gives: clone size, J gene, V gene, D gene, CDR3 DNA, CDR3 protein. The D gene is left open where the match is weak. The size of a clone is reported for some rows only, either as once, few or many, or as a class for expanded clones.

>NA|TRBJ2-1|TRBV9|NA
TGTGCCAGCAGCGTAGCTACGGGGAATGAGCAGTTCTTC
CASSVATGNEQFF
>NA|TRBJ1-2|TRBV29-1|NA
TGCAGCGTTGGCTGGGGGGCAGGGGCATATGGCTACACCTTC
CSVGWGAGAYGYTF
>NA|TRBJ1-1|TRBV7-2|TRBD1
TGTGCCAGCGGATACAGGGGGCTGGACACTGAAGCTTTCTTT
CASGYRGLDTEAFF
>NA|TRBJ2-5|TRBV7-9|NA
TGTGCCAGCAGCCGTCCCCTAGGGACCCAGTACTTC
CASSRPLGTQYF
>few|TRBJ1-3|TRBV2|NA
TGTGCCAGCAGTGAAGTGGGGCGAAACACCATATATTTT
CASSEVGRNTIYF
>NA|TRBJ2-5|TRBV14|NA
TGTGCCAGCAGCCACTGGGACGGCGAAGAGACCCAGTACTTC
CASSHWDGEETQYF
>few|TRBJ2-7|TRBV2|NA
TGTGCCAGCAAGGGCGGGCTAGCTGTGCACGAGCAGTACTTC
CASKGGLAVHEQYF
>NA|TRBJ2-3|TRBV7-2|TRBD2
TGCGCCAGCTGCACAACTAGCGGTGCTAGCACAGATACGCAGTATTTT
CASCTTSGASTDTQYF
>NA|TRBJ2-2|TRBV28|TRBD2
TGTGCCAGCAGTTTGAGACGGACTAGCGGGACGAACACCGGGGAGCTGTTTTTT
CASSLRRTSGTNTGELFF
>NA|TRBJ2-7|TRBV2|NA
TGTGCCAGCAGTGAAGGATGGGGGGGGCCGGCCTACGAGCAGTACTTC
CASSEGWGGPAYEQYF
>NA|TRBJ2-7|TRBV11-2|TRBD1
TGTGCCAGCAGCCAAGAAGAGGGGGCTGCGAAGCAGTACTTC
CASSQEEGAAKQYF
>few|TRBJ2-2|TRBV10-3|NA
TGTGCCACCGGGGACGTAGGCACCGGGGAGCTGTTTTTT
CATGDVGTGELFF
>NA|TRBJ2-1|TRBV29-1|TRBD1
TGCAGCGGAAGGACAGGGGGTTCACCCTACAATGAGCAGTTCTTC
CSGRTGGSPYNEQFF
>NA|TRBJ2-3|TRBV15|NA
TGTGCCACCACCCTAAGGGGGTTTACTAGCACAGATACGCAGTATTTT
CATTLRGFTSTDTQYF
>NA|TRBJ2-7|TRBV29-1|NA
TGCAGCGTTGGCCAGTCCTACGAGCAGTACTTC
CSVGQSYEQYF
>once|TRBJ2-7|TRBV7-2|NA
TGTGCCGGCAGCTTAGCGGGACAGGCCTACGAGCAGTACTTC
CAGSLAGQAYEQYF
>few|TRBJ2-7|TRBV20-1|NA
TGCAGTGCTAGAGGGAGGGCATGGAACTACGAGCAGTACTTC
CSARGRAWNYEQYF
>NA|TRBJ2-3|TRBV20-1|NA
TGCAGTGCTAGGGGGTCGAGACAAAACACAGATACGCAGTATTTT
CSARGSRQNTDTQYF
>few|TRBJ1-6|TRBV20-1|NA
TGCAGTGCTAGGGGAGGGGCCAGCTCCTATAATTCACCCCTCCACTTT
CSARGGASSYNSPLHF
>NA|TRBJ1-4|TRBV2|TRBD1
TGTGCCAGCATGCCGGGACAGGGGCGGGAAAAACTGTTTTTT
CASMPGQGREKLFF
>NA|TRBJ2-2|TRBV5-1|NA
TGCGCCTCCGCGATGAACACCGGGGAGCTGTTTTTT
CASAMNTGELFF
>NA|TRBJ1-6|TRBV2|TRBD1
TGTGCCAGCATGCTCGGACAGGGGAGGTCACCCCTCCACTTT
CASMLGQGRSPLHF
>NA|TRBJ1-1|TRBV25-1|TRBD1
TGTGCCAGCATCTCCGGGGACAGGGAGACTGAAGCTTTCTTT
CASISGDRETEAFF
>NA|TRBJ2-3|TRBV12-3/TRBV12-4|TRBD2
TGTGCCAGCAGTTTTACCGGGAGGACGGATACGCAGTATTTT
CASSFTGRTDTQYF
>NA|TRBJ1-1|TRBV5-1|NA
TGCGCCAGCAGGCCCGGGGTCTTCGGCACTGAAGCTTTCTTT
CASRPGVFGTEAFF
>few|TRBJ1-6|TRBV6-1|NA
TGTGCCATCAGTGACCCGACAGGCCAGTCACCCCTCCACTTT
CAISDPTGQSPLHF
>many|TRBJ2-5|TRBV5-1|TRBD2
TGCGCCAGCAGCTCGGGACTAGCGGGACTGGCCCAAGAGACCCAGTACTTC
CASSSGLAGLAQETQYF
>many|TRBJ2-1|TRBV27|NA
TGTGCCAGCGGCTGGGATGAGCAGTTCTTC
CASGWDEQFF
>NA|TRBJ1-1|TRBV7-8|NA
TGTGCCAGCAGCACTTATACTGAAGCTTTCTTT
CASSTYTEAFF
>once|TRBJ2-3|TRBV7-2|NA
TGTGCCAGCAGCTTAGTGGTGGGAACAGATACGCAGTATTTT
CASSLVVGTDTQYF
>few|TRBJ2-7|TRBV5-8|NA
TGTGCCAGCAGCTTAGCTTGGGGCGAGCAGTACTTC
CASSLAWGEQYF
>NA|TRBJ2-2|TRBV5-1|TRBD1
TGCGCCAGCAGCTTGAAGGGGGCTGGGACCGGGGAGCTGTTTTTT
CASSLKGAGTGELFF
>few|TRBJ2-3|TRBV5-1|TRBD2
TGTGCCAGCAGCTTGACTAGCGCCACAGATACGCAGTATTTT
CASSLTSATDTQYF
>NA|TRBJ2-3|TRBV20-1|TRBD2
TGCAGTGCTCCCGGGACTAGCGGGAGGGCGTTGTCGGATACGCAGTATTTT
CSAPGTSGRALSDTQYF
>NA|TRBJ1-2|TRBV27|TRBD1
TGTGCCAGCAGAGACACAGGGGGTCGATTTTCCTTC
CASRDTGGRFSF
>NA|TRBJ2-7|TRBV10-3|NA
TGTGCCAGTCGTAGCGACCCGGTGGACCACGAGCAGTACTTC
CASRSDPVDHEQYF
>NA|TRBJ2-5|TRBV15|TRBD1
TGTGCCACCAGTCCTGACAGGGTTCCCTTGTGTCCTGACCAAGAGACCCAGTACTTC
CATSPDRVPLCPDQETQYF
>NA|TRBJ1-5|TRBV20-1|NA
TGCAGTGCTAGCCCCGAGCTTGGGGGCAATCAGCCCCAGCATTTT
CSASPELGGNQPQHF
>NA|TRBJ2-1|TRBV19|NA
TGTGCCAGTAGAAGGACGGTAACTTACAATGAGCAGTTCTTC
CASRRTVTYNEQFF
>NA|TRBJ2-7|TRBV7-9|TRBD2
TGTGCCAGCAGCCCATTAGCGGGAGCCTACGAGCAGTACTTC
CASSPLAGAYEQYF
>NA|TRBJ1-4|TRBV25-1|NA
TGTGCCAGCAGTGAATCCGCAGGTTCCACTAATGAAAAACTGTTTTTT
CASSESAGSTNEKLFF
>NA|TRBJ2-5|TRBV7-2|TRBD2
TGTGCCAGCAGGAAGCGGGAGCGCCGGGAGACCCAGTACTTC
CASRKRERRETQYF
>NA|TRBJ2-3|TRBV7-2|TRBD2
TGTGCCAGCAGCTGGGAAGGCGCGGGAGTAGGCAATACGCAGTATTTT
CASSWEGAGVGNTQYF
>NA|TRBJ1-3|TRBV2|NA
TGTGCCAGCAGTGACGACCTTACCCTTTCTGGAAACACCATATATTTT
CASSDDLTLSGNTIYF
>NA|TRBJ2-2|TRBV20-1|NA
TGCAGTGCTAGGGCCCCGAACACCGGGGAGCTGTTTTTT
CSARAPNTGELFF
>NA|TRBJ2-1|TRBV24-1|TRBD2
TGTGCCACCAGTGGCGGCCTAGCGGGGAGATACAATGAGCAGTTCTTC
CATSGGLAGRYNEQFF
>many|TRBJ1-3|TRBV13|NA
TGTGCCAGCCTTTCGTTTACTGACTCTGGAAACACCATATATTTT
CASLSFTDSGNTIYF
>NA|TRBJ1-6|TRBV12-3/TRBV12-4|NA
TGTGCCAGCACCCCTCAATCGGAGGGCCCCCTCCACTTT
CASTPQSEGPLHF
>once|TRBJ1-6|TRBV19|NA
TGTGCCAGTAGTGGCAGGGGTAAACCCCTCCACTTT
CASSGRGKPLHF
>NA|TRBJ2-1|TRBV20-1|TRBD1
TGCAGTGCCACCCGTAGGGGGCCCGCCTACAATGAGCAGTTCTTC
CSATRRGPAYNEQFF
>few|TRBJ2-7|TRBV28|TRBD2
TGTGCCAGCAGTCCCCGGACCCGACTAGCGGGGGGCTACGAGCAGTACTTC
CASSPRTRLAGGYEQYF
>NA|TRBJ2-7|TRBV24-1|NA
TGTGCCACCAGTGAACAACCAGGGTCAGAGCAGTACTTC
CATSEQPGSEQYF
>many|TRBJ2-1|TRBV6-2/TRBV6-3|NA
TGTGCCAGCAGTCGCCGAAATGAGCAGTTCTTC
CASSRRNEQFF